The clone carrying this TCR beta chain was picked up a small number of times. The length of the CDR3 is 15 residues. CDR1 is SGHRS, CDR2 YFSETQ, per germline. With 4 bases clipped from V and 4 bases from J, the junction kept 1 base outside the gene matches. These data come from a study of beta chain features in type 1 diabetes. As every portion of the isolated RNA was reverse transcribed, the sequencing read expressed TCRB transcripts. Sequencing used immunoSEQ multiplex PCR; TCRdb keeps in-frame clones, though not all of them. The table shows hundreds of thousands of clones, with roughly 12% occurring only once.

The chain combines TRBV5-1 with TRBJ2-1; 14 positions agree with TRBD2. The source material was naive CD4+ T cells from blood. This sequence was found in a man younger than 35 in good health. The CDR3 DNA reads TGCGCCAGCAGCCGGACTAGCGGGGGGTACAATGAGCAGTTCTTC. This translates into CASSRTSGGYNEQFF.